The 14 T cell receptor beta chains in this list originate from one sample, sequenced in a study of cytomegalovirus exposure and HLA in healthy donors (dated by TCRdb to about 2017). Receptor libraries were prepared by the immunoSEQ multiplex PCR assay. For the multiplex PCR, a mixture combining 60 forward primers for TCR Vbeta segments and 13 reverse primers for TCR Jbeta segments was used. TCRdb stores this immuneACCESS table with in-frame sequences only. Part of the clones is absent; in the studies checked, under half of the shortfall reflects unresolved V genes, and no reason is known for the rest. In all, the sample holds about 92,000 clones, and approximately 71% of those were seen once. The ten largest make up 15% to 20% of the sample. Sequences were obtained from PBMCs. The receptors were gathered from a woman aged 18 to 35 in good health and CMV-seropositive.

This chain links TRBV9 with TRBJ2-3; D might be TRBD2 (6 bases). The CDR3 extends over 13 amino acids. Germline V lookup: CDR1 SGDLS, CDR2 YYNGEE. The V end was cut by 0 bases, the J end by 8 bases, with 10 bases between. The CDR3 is CASSVAAGGTQYF. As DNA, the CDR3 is TGTGCCAGCAGCGTAGCTGCCGGGGGTACGCAGTATTTT.

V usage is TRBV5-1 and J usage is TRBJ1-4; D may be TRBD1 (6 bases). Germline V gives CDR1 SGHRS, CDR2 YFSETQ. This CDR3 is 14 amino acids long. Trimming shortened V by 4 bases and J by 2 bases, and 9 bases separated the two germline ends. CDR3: CASSPQGTNEKLFF. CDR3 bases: TGCGCCAGCAGCCCACAGGGCACTAATGAAAAACTGTTTTTT. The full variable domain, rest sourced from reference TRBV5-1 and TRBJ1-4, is KAGVTQTPRYLIKTRGQQVTLSCSPISGHRSVSWYQQTPGQGLQFLFEYFSETQRNKGNFPGRFSGRQFSNSRSEMNVSTLELGDSALYLCASSPQGTNEKLFFGSGTQLSVL.

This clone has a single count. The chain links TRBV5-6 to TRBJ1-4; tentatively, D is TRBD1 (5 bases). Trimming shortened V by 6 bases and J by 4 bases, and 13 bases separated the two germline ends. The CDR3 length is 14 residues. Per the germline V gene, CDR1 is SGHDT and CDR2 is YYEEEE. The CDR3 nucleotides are TGTGCCAGCATCAGGCGGGGGATTAATGAAAAACTGTTTTTT. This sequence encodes CASIRRGINEKLFF.

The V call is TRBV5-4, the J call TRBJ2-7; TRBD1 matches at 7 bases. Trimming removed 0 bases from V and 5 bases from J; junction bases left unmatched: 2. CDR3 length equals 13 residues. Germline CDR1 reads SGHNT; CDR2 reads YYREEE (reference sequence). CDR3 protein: CASSLGQGDEQYF. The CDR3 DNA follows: TGTGCCAGCAGCTTGGGACAGGGTGACGAGCAGTACTTC.

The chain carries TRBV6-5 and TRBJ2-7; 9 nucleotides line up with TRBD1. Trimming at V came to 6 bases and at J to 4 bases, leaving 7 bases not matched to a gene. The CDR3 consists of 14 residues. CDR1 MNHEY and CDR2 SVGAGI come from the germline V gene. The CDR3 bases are TGTGCCAGCAGCTCCGGGACAGGGCATTACGAGCAGTACTTC. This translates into CASSSGTGHYEQYF.

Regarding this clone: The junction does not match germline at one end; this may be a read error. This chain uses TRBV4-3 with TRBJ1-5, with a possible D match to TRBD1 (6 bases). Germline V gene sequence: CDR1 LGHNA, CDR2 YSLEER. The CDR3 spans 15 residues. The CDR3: CASSQDGGAGQPQHF. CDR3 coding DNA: TGCGCCAGCAGTCAAGATGGGGGCGCAGGGCAGCCCCAGCATTTT.

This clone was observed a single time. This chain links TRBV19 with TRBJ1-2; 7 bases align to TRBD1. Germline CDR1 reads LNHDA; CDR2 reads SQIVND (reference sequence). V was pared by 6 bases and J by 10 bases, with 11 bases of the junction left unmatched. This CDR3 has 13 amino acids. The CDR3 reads CASSPLGTEVYTF. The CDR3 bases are TGTGCCAGTAGCCCCCTAGGGACAGAGGTCTACACCTTC. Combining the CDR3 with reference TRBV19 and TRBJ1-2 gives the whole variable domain DGGITQSPKYLFRKEGQNVTLSCEQNLNHDAMYWYRQDPGQGLRLIYYSQIVNDFQKGDIAEGYSVSREKKESFPLTVTSAQKNPTAFYLCASSPLGTEVYTFGSGTRLTVV.

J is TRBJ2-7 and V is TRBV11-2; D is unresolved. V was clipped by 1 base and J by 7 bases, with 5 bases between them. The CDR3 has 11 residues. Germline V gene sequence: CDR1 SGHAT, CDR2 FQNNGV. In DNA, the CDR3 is TGTGCCAGCAGCTTAGGTACAGAGCAGTACTTC. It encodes CASSLGTEQYF.

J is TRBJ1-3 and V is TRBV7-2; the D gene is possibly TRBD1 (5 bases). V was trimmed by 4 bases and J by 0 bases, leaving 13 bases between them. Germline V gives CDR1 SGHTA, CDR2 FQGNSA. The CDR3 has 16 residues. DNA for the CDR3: TGTGCCAGCAGCTGGAATCAGGGCAACTCTGGAAACACCATATATTTT. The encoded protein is CASSWNQGNSGNTIYF. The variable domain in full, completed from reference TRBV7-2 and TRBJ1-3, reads GAGVSQSPSNKVTEKGKDVELRCDPISGHTALYWYRQSLGQGLEFLIYFQGNSAPDKSGLPSDRFSAERTGGSVSTLTIQRTQQEDSAVYLCASSWNQGNSGNTIYFGEGSWLTVV.

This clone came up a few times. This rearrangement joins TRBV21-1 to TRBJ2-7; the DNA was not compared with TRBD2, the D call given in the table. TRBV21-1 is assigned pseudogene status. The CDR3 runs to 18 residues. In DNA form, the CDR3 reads TGTGCCAGCAGCCTTCCCGGCCCAGCGGGAGGGCCTTTCCGCGAGCAGTACTTC. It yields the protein CASSLPGPAGGPFREQYF.

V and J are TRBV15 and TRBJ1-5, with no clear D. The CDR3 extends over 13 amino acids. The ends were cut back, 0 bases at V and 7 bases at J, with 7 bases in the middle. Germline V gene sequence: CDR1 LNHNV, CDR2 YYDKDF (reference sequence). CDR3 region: CATSREAEQPQHF. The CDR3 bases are TGTGCCACCAGCAGAGAGGCGGAACAGCCCCAGCATTTT.

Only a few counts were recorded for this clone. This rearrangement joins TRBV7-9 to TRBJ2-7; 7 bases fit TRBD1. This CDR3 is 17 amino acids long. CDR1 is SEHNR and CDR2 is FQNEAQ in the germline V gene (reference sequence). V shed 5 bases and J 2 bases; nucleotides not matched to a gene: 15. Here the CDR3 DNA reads TGTGCCAGCAGCCCCGGGACAGCAGCTCCAGGCGCCTACGAGCAGTACTTC. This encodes CASSPGTAAPGAYEQYF.

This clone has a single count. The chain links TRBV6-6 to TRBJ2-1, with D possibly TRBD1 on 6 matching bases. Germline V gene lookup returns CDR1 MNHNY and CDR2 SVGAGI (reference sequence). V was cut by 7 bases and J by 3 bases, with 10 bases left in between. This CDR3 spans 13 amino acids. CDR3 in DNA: TGTGCCAGCACCCGGGACAACTACAATGAGCAGTTCTTC. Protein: CASTRDNYNEQFF.

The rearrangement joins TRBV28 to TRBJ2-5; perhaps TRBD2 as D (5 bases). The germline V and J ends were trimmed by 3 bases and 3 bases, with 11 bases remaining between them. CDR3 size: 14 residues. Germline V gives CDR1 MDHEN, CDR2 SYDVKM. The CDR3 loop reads CASSLSGFEETQYF. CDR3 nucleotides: TGTGCCAGCAGTTTGTCGGGGTTTGAAGAGACCCAGTACTTC.